This passage covers 10 T cell receptor beta chains from one sample sequenced in a study of OX40 agonist ivuxolimab in advanced cancers. Sequencing was performed with immunoSEQ multiplex PCR; in TCRdb, only in-frame clones are kept and a portion is missing. The table shows just over 90,000 clones, with around 91% occurring only once. The sequences come from CD4+ or CD8+ T cells sorted from blood, collected in a trial of the OX40 agonist ivuxolimab. The receptors were sampled from an adult with an advanced solid tumor such as melanoma, head and neck, liver or kidney cancer.

The V call is TRBV19, the J call TRBJ2-7; TRBD2 agrees at 8 bases. The CDR3 is 15 amino acids. V lost 3 bases, J lost 2 bases, and 6 bases stayed unmatched. The V gene's germline CDR1 is LNHDA and CDR2 SQIVND (reference sequence). The chain's CDR3 is CASSISGLGPYEQYF. For the CDR3, the DNA is TGTGCCAGTAGTATCTCGGGACTAGGTCCCTACGAGCAGTACTTC.

This chain joins TRBV27 and TRBJ1-1, with TRBD1 as a possible D gene (5 bases). Germline V lookup: CDR1 MNHEY, CDR2 SMNVEV (reference sequence). This CDR3 contains 14 residues. V shed 6 bases and J shed 6 bases, with 17 bases lying between them. This CDR3 is CASSRGEGGAEAFF. The CDR3 DNA reads as TGTGCCAGCAGCAGAGGGGAGGGAGGGGCTGAAGCTTTCTTT.

The V gene is TRBV5-1, the J gene TRBJ2-1; no reliable D call. With 1 base removed from V and 4 bases from J, the gap between germline ends came to 9 bases. CDR3 length equals 14 residues. In germline, CDR1 is SGHRS, CDR2 YFSETQ. The CDR3 is CASSLRIQYNEQFF. CDR3 nucleotides: TGCGCCAGCAGCTTGAGGATCCAGTACAATGAGCAGTTCTTC.

The gene calls are TRBV6-5 and TRBJ2-7; D unclear. CDR3 length equals 13 residues. The V end lost 5 bases, the J end lost 0 bases, and 8 bases lay between the germline ends. Per the germline V gene, CDR1 is MNHEY and CDR2 is SVGAGI. Written as DNA, the CDR3 is TGTGCCAGCAGTCGGACGGTCTCCTACGAGCAGTACTTC. Translating gives CASSRTVSYEQYF.

This chain links TRBV19 with TRBJ1-2; D not certain. CDR3 length: 14 amino acids. Looked up from germline, CDR1 is LNHDA and CDR2 is SQIVND (reference sequence). Trimming cost V 3 bases and J 3 bases, with 11 bases left between them. The CDR3 sequence is CASSIVGEYYGYTF. CDR3 nucleotide sequence: TGTGCCAGTAGTATTGTTGGGGAATACTATGGCTACACCTTC.

This clone has only one observation. This chain joins TRBV5-1 and TRBJ2-7; 8 nucleotides line up with TRBD2. The trim removed 6 bases at V and 6 bases at J, leaving 11 bases unmatched. This CDR3 is 14 amino acids long. Germline assignment: CDR1 SGHRS and CDR2 YFSETQ. CDR3: CASNPAGATGEQYF. For the CDR3, the DNA is TGCGCCAGCAACCCAGCGGGAGCGACGGGCGAGCAGTACTTC.

The chain joins TRBV5-6 to TRBJ1-3, with 7 bases identical to TRBD1. The V gene's germline CDR1 is SGHDT and CDR2 YYEEEE. V was pared by 4 bases and J by 3 bases, with 13 bases of the junction left unmatched. The CDR3 covers 17 residues. In DNA, the CDR3 is TGTGCCAGCAGCCTCGCATCGGTAACAGGGGATGGAAACACCATATATTTT. As protein: CASSLASVTGDGNTIYF.

This chain joins TRBV9 and TRBJ2-3; TRBD1 or TRBD2 may be the D gene (5 bases each). The CDR3 is 15 residues long. Trimming left V 7 bases short and J 1 base short, with 16 bases between. CDR1 and CDR2 (germline): SGDLS, YYNGEE. CDR3 in amino acids: CASSALGPGTDTQYF. The CDR3 DNA reads as TGTGCCAGCTCCGCTTTGGGACCCGGCACAGATACGCAGTATTTT.

The rearrangement links TRBV19 to TRBJ2-1, with D possibly matching TRBD2 (5 bases). The CDR3 consists of 14 residues. V was shortened by 5 bases and J by 5 bases, with 13 bases between the two germline ends. Germline assignment: CDR1 LNHDA and CDR2 SQIVND (reference sequence). This chain's CDR3 is CASSDQLEHNEQFF. The CDR3 DNA sequence: TGTGCCAGTAGTGACCAACTAGAACACAATGAGCAGTTCTTC.

The chain carries TRBV11-2 and TRBJ2-1, with D uncertain. Germline CDR1 SGHAT, CDR2 FQNNGV. Trimming shortened V by 4 bases and J by 3 bases, and 1 base separated the two germline ends. The CDR3 is 11 amino acids. The DNA for the CDR3 is TGTGCCAGCAGCTACTACAATGAGCAGTTCTTC. This gives the protein CASSYYNEQFF.